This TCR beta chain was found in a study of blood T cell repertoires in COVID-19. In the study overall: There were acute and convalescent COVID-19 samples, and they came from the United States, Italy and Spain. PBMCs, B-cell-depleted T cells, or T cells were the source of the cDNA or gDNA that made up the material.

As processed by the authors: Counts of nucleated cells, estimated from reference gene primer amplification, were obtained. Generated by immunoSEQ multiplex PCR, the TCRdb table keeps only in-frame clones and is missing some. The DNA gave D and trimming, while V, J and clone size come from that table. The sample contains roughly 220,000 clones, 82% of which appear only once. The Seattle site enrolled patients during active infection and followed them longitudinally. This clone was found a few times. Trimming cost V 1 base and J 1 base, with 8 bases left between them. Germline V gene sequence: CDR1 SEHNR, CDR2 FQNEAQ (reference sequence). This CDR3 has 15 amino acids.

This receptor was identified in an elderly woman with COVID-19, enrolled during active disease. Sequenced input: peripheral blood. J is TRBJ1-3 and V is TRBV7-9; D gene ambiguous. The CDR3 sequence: CASSLGGGSGNTIYF. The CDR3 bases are TGTGCCAGCAGCTTAGGAGGCGGTTCTGGAAACACCATATATTTT.